These 20 T cell receptor beta chains came from one sample sequenced in a study of identical twins. Via MiXCR, TCRdb re-called the 5' RACE reads, giving one row per CDR3 protein. This sample has around 690,000 distinct CDR3 sequences; less than 25% occur once, and the top ten carry 4% to 5.5%. The sample was also linked to a second study, of T cells expressing NK-cell markers.

Material for sequencing was PBMCs. Receptor source: a woman in her late teens or twenties in good health.

This clonotype was found many times. The V gene is TRBV9, the J gene TRBJ2-3; no definite D call. V was shortened by 4 bases and J by 6 bases, with 12 bases between the two germline ends. Germline lookup yields CDR1 SGDLS and CDR2 YYNGEE. The CDR3 loop spans 13 amino acids. CDR3 protein: CASSPTPGDTQYF. As DNA, the CDR3 is TGTGCCAGCAGCCCCACCCCGGGTGATACGCAGTATTTT.

This clonotype was counted only a few times. The chain recombines TRBV11-3 with TRBJ1-2, with 7 positions matching TRBD1. This CDR3 has 15 amino acids. Germline values: CDR1 SGHNT, CDR2 YENEEA. The trim removed 5 bases at V and 8 bases at J, leaving 14 bases unmatched. CDR3 bases: TGTGCCAGCAGCCGTACAGGGGACCTGGGTGGAGGCTACACCTTC. Translating it yields CASSRTGDLGGGYTF.

This clonotype was seen a handful of times. This sequence joins TRBV29-1 and TRBJ1-1; the D is unclear. CDR3 length: 14 residues. V lost 6 bases, J lost 1 base, and 15 bases lay in between. Germline V gene data show CDR1 as SQVTM and CDR2 as ANQGSEA. CDR3 amino acids: CSVEVTTGNTEAFF. CDR3 nucleotide sequence: TGCAGCGTAGAGGTGACAACGGGGAACACTGAAGCTTTCTTT.

The chain combines TRBV5-5 with TRBJ1-5, with 7 bases identical to TRBD1. CDR3 length: 14 amino acids. Germline values: CDR1 SGHKS, CDR2 YYEKEE (reference sequence). Losses at the gene ends were 5 bases for V and 4 bases for J; bases not matched to a gene: 6. CDR3 bases: TGTGCCAGCAGTGGACAGGTCTATAATCAGCCCCAGCATTTT. Protein product: CASSGQVYNQPQHF. Filled out from reference TRBV5-5 and TRBJ1-5, the complete variable domain reads DAGVTQSPTHLIKTRGQQVTLRCSPISGHKSVSWYQQVLGQGPQFIFQYYEKEERGRGNFPDRFSARQFPNYSSELNVNALLLGDSALYLCASSGQVYNQPQHFGDGTRLSIL.

In its sample, this clonotype was seen a few times. The V call is TRBV6-5, the J call TRBJ2-4; 8 bases fit TRBD1. V gave up 7 bases and J gave up 1 base; unmatched junction bases: 6. Germline V CDR1 and CDR2: MNHEY, SVGAGI. The CDR3 sequence is 15 residues long. CDR3 coding DNA: TGTGCCAGCACTTCAAGGGACAGGGCCAAAAACATTCAGTACTTC. This translates into CASTSRDRAKNIQYF.

The table lists this clonotype with a few counts. CDR3 residues: CASSYVVGDTQYF. DNA of the CDR3: TGTGCCAGCAGTTATGTGGTAGGGGATACGCAGTATTTT. The chain is built from TRBV12-3 or TRBV12-4 and TRBJ2-3; no definite D call. This CDR3 has 13 amino acids. Trimming left V 4 bases short and J 6 bases short, with 11 bases between.

The table lists this clonotype with many counts. V gene TRBV18 combines with J gene TRBJ2-1; D is possibly TRBD2 (5 bases). From germline, CDR1 is KGHSH and CDR2 LQKENI. The CDR3 totals 13 residues. With 0 bases removed from V and 7 bases from J, the gap between germline ends came to 7 bases. The CDR3 nucleotides are TGTGCCAGCTCACCACCGTCGGGGAATGAGCAGTTCTTC. Amino acids: CASSPPSGNEQFF. The complete variable domain, with remaining parts taken from reference TRBV18 and TRBJ2-1, reads NAGVMQNPRHLVRRRGQEARLRCSPMKGHSHVYWYRQLPEEGLKFMVYLQKENIIDESGMPKERFSAEFPKEGPSILRIQQVVRGDSAAYFCASSPPSGNEQFFGPGTRLTVL.

This chain uses TRBV20-1 with TRBJ2-1; D is unclear. The CDR3 runs to 14 residues. Trimming left V 1 base short and J 12 bases short, with 19 bases between. Germline loops: CDR1 DFQATT, CDR2 SNEGSKA (reference sequence). The CDR3 DNA reads as TGCAGTGCTAGAGTTTTGTCCGAAGGCTTTGGGCAGTTCTTC. Amino acids: CSARVLSEGFGQFF.

This chain links TRBV5-1 with TRBJ1-2, with 8 bases that match TRBD1. The ends lost 4 bases at V and 3 bases at J; junction bases unmatched: 5. The CDR3 runs 14 residues. CDR1 is SGHRS and CDR2 is YFSETQ in the germline V gene. The CDR3 DNA reads TGCGCCAGCAGCGCGCTGACAGGGGACTATGGCTACACCTTC. Its translation: CASSALTGDYGYTF.

This clonotype came up a few times. V usage is TRBV20-1 and J usage is TRBJ2-7, with D possibly matching TRBD1 (5 bases). Germline V gene lookup returns CDR1 DFQATT and CDR2 SNEGSKA (reference sequence). Trimming took off 6 bases at V and 5 bases at J, with 23 bases between the two ends. The CDR3 covers 15 residues. The DNA of the CDR3 is TGCAGTGCCTCTCCCACGGCAGGGTTCACAAACGAGCAGTACTTC. The encoded protein is CSASPTAGFTNEQYF.

The chain carries TRBV20-1 and TRBJ2-7; 13 nucleotides align to TRBD2. The ends lost 3 bases at V and 1 base at J; junction bases unmatched: 3. The CDR3 runs to 15 residues. Germline V gene lookup returns CDR1 DFQATT and CDR2 SNEGSKA (reference sequence). CDR3 bases: TGCAGTGCTAGGGTGACTAGCGGGGGGTCCTACGAGCAGTACTTC. It is translated as CSARVTSGGSYEQYF.

The DNA for the CDR3 is TGTGCTAGTGGTGGCCCAGCGGGTCAGGGCGAGCAGTACTTC. The encoded protein is CASGGPAGQGEQYF. The chain couples TRBV12-5 to TRBJ2-7; tentatively, D is TRBD2 (6 bases). CDR1 LGHNT and CDR2 FRNRAP come from the germline V gene. Trimming pared 5 bases from V and 6 bases from J, leaving 17 bases between. CDR3 length equals 14 residues.

This chain joins TRBV7-9 and TRBJ2-7; D is possibly TRBD1 (6 bases). Trimming cost V 7 bases and J 6 bases, with 13 bases left between them. Looked up from germline, CDR1 is SEHNR and CDR2 is FQNEAQ (reference sequence). The CDR3 has 12 residues. For the CDR3, the DNA is TGTGCCAGCACCGTGACAGGACGCGAGCAGTACTTC. Amino acids: CASTVTGREQYF.

The rearrangement joins TRBV12-3 or TRBV12-4 to TRBJ2-2; 9 nucleotides align to TRBD2. This CDR3 has 15 residues. V was pared by 7 bases and J by 4 bases, with 7 bases of the junction left unmatched. CDR3 sequence reads: CASTPAGGGTGELFF. DNA of the CDR3: TGTGCCAGCACCCCAGCGGGGGGCGGCACCGGGGAGCTGTTTTTT.

This clonotype was detected only a few times. This chain connects TRBV5-1 to TRBJ1-1; D is uncertain. This CDR3 spans 15 amino acids. V was cut by 3 bases and J by 0 bases, with 12 bases left in between. From germline, CDR1 is SGHRS and CDR2 YFSETQ. CDR3 sequence: CASSWLGPLNTEAFF. The CDR3 DNA is TGCGCCAGCAGCTGGCTGGGCCCCTTGAACACTGAAGCTTTCTTT.

The CDR3 here is CASSPLGGGSYNEQFF. CDR3 in DNA: TGTGCCAGCAGCCCGCTAGGTGGGGGCAGCTACAATGAGCAGTTCTTC. The rearrangement joins TRBV7-9 to TRBJ2-1, with D maybe TRBD1 (6 bases). V lost 5 bases and J 3 bases, leaving 17 bases between the germline ends. Per germline, CDR1 SEHNR and CDR2 FQNEAQ (reference sequence). The CDR3 has 16 amino acids. Full variable domain (missing parts from reference TRBV7-9 and TRBJ2-1): DTGVSQNPRHKITKRGQNVTFRCDPISEHNRLYWYRQTLGQGPEFLTYFQNEAQLEKSRLLSDRFSAERPKGSFSTLEIQRTEQGDSAMYLCASSPLGGGSYNEQFFGPGTRLTVL.

This clonotype has more than one count but fewer than ten. This chain connects TRBV6-1 to TRBJ2-1, with TRBD2 as a possible D gene (6 bases). V was shortened by 4 bases and J by 0 bases, with 7 bases between the two germline ends. This CDR3 is built from 14 residues. Germline loops: CDR1 MNHNS, CDR2 SASEGT. The CDR3 DNA sequence: TGTGCCAGCAGTGGACTAGTCTCCTACAATGAGCAGTTCTTC. It codes for CASSGLVSYNEQFF.

V and J are TRBV11-2 and TRBJ2-3; 8 nucleotides line up with TRBD2. The junction had 16 bases not matched to a gene; V was cut back by 2 bases and J by 6 bases. This CDR3 is built from 18 residues. Germline CDR1 and CDR2: SGHAT and FQNNGV. The CDR3 protein is CASSLLRGAGEGGDTQYF. CDR3 in DNA: TGTGCCAGCAGCTTACTGCGGGGAGCGGGGGAAGGCGGGGATACGCAGTATTTT.

This clonotype came up many times. The CDR3 here is CASSNPLYDEQFF. The CDR3 region has the DNA TGTGCCAGCAGCAACCCCTTGTACGATGAGCAGTTCTTC. This chain joins TRBV9 and TRBJ2-1; D remains ambiguous. From germline, CDR1 is SGDLS and CDR2 YYNGEE. The CDR3 has 13 residues. Trimming took off 4 bases at V and 8 bases at J, with 13 bases between the two ends.

This sequence joins TRBV20-1 and TRBJ2-2; tentative D call: TRBD2 (5 bases). With 6 bases removed from V and 6 bases from J, the gap between germline ends came to 17 bases. Germline V lookup: CDR1 DFQATT, CDR2 SNEGSKA (reference sequence). This CDR3 contains 14 residues. CDR3 region: CSALSRGSAGELFF. CDR3 nucleotide sequence: TGCAGTGCGCTCTCCCGGGGTTCCGCCGGGGAGCTGTTTTTT.